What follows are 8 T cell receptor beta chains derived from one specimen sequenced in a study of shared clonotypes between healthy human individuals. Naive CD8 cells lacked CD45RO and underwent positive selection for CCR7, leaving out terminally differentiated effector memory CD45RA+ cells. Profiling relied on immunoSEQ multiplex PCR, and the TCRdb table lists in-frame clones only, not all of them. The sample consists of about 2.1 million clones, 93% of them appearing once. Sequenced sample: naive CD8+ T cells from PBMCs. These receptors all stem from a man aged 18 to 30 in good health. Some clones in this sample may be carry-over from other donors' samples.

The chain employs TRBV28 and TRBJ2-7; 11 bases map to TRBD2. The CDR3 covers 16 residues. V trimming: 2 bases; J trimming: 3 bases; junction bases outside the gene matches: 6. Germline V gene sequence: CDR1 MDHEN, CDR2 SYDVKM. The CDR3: CASSLTLAGGYYEQYF. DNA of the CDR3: TGTGCCAGCAGTTTAACCCTAGCGGGAGGTTACTACGAGCAGTACTTC.

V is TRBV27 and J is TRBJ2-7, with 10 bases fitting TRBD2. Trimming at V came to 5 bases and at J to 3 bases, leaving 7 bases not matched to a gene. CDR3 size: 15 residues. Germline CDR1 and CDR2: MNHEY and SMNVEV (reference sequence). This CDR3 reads CASSERLAGVYEQYF. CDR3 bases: TGTGCCAGCAGTGAGAGACTAGCGGGCGTCTACGAGCAGTACTTC.

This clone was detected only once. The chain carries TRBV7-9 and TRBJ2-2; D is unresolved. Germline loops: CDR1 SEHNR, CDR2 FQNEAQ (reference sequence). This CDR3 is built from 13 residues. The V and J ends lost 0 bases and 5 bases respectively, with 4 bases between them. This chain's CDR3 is CASSLAETGELFF. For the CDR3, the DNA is TGTGCCAGCAGCTTAGCAGAAACCGGGGAGCTGTTTTTT.

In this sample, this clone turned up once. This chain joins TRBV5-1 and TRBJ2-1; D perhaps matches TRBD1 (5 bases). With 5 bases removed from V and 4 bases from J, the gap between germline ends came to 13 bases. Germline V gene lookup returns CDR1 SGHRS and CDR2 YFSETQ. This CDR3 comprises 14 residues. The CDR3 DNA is TGCGCCAGCAGTGTCGGAAGGGGATACAATGAGCAGTTCTTC. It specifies CASSVGRGYNEQFF.

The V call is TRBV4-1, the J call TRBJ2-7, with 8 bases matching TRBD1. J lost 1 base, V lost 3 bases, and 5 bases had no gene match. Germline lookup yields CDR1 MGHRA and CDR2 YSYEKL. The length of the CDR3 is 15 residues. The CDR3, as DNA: TGCGCCAGCAGCCACGCACAGGGGGGATCCTACGAGCAGTACTTC. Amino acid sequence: CASSHAQGGSYEQYF.

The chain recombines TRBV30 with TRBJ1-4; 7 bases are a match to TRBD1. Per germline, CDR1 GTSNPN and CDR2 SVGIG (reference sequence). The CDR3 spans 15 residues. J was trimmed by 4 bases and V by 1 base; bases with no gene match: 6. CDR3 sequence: CAWSATGTVNEKLFF. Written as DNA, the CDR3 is TGTGCCTGGAGTGCCACCGGGACAGTTAATGAAAAACTGTTTTTT.

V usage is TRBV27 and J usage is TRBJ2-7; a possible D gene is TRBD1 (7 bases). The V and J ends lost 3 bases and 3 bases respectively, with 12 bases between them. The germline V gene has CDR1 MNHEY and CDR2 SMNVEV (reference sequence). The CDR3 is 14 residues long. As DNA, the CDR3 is TGTGCCAGCAGTTTGGCGGGACAGTACTACGAGCAGTACTTC. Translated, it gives CASSLAGQYYEQYF.

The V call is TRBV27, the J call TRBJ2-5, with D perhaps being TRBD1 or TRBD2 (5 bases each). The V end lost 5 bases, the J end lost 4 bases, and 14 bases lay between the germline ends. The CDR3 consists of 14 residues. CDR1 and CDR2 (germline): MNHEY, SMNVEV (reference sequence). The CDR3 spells CASSDGTWLETQYF. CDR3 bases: TGTGCCAGCAGTGACGGGACGTGGCTAGAGACCCAGTACTTC.